This T cell receptor (beta chain) was captured in a study of vaccination effects on CD4 cells after COVID-19. Overall study results and limits: Clones of infection and vaccine origin contracted markedly late after vaccination.

CDR3 length equals 15 residues. CDR1 and CDR2 (germline): KGHSH, LQKENI. Trimming removed 3 bases at V and 6 bases at J, with 17 bases between. On this clone itself: Its antigen is still unknown.

Method: immunoSEQ multiplex PCR; TCRdb's copy keeps in-frame clones and lacks some. The sample carries about 73,000 clones, roughly 74% recorded once. Before sequencing, viral peptide pools were used by the ViraFEST assay to expand antigen-specific CD4+ T cells. Scientists isolated CD4+ T cells after a roughly nine-day culture period ended. People in the vaccine group had not been infected with SARS-CoV-2 before, and their nucleocapsid antibodies were negative. Both day 3 and day 7 saw half the medium replaced with IL-2 medium. The V gene is TRBV18, the J gene TRBJ1-1, with a tentative D call TRBD1 (5 bases). This TCR derives from a human donor who received a COVID-19 vaccine. The sequenced sample was CD4+ T cells from PBMCs cultured with HCoV-NL63 spike peptides, obtained before COVID-19 vaccination. For the CDR3, the DNA is TGTGCCAGCTCACCCCACCCAGGGCAGTATGCTGAAGCTTTCTTT. Protein: CASSPHPGQYAEAFF. The full variable domain, rest sourced from reference TRBV18 and TRBJ1-1, is NAGVMQNPRHLVRRRGQEARLRCSPMKGHSHVYWYRQLPEEGLKFMVYLQKENIIDESGMPKERFSAEFPKEGPSILRIQQVVRGDSAAYFCASSPHPGQYAEAFFGQGTRLTVV.